A selection of T cell receptor beta chains follows, all from one sample in a study of cytomegalovirus exposure and HLA in healthy donors. Some clones are missing from TCRdb's copy, which holds only in-frame ones; the method was immunoSEQ multiplex PCR. This sample carries 150,000 to 200,000 clones, about four fifths of them seen once, and the ten largest clones take approximately 2.1%. Sequenced: PBMCs. These receptors all stem from a woman in her forties or fifties in good health and CMV-seronegative. Both conserved end residues are trimmed from each CDR3. Fields, in order: CDR3 protein, V gene, J gene, clone size. Where a row states a size, it is once, few, many or the class of an expanded clone; other rows omit it.

ASSFWGRADNEQF	TRBV7-3	TRBJ2-1	once
ASSISGGKDGELF	TRBV19	TRBJ2-2	NA
ASSITGYEQY	TRBV25-1	TRBJ2-7	few
ASSSTGVNYGYT	TRBV5-4	TRBJ1-2	NA
ASSVGLAGGASTYEQY	TRBV9	TRBJ2-7	NA
AWNAGSATNEKLF	TRBV30	TRBJ1-4	few
ASSSERTGGYEQY	TRBV7-2	TRBJ2-7	NA
ASSPGTSNEQF	TRBV18	TRBJ2-1	NA
ASTPRVHQPQH	TRBV28	TRBJ1-5	few
ASSQDRTGVSPLH	TRBV7-6	TRBJ1-6	once